This T cell receptor beta chain was recovered during a study of shared clonotypes between healthy human individuals. Assay used: immunoSEQ multiplex PCR; TCRdb lists only in-frame clones, some missing. Counted here are 2,500,000 or so clones, approximately 93% occurring once; the ten biggest clones make up about 0.38%. V lost 0 bases to trimming and J lost 1 base, with 12 bases between them. Per germline, CDR1 SGHTA and CDR2 FQGNSA. The CDR3 is 17 amino acids. The chain has TRBV7-2 and TRBJ2-2, with D possibly TRBD1 on 6 matching bases. This TCR derives from a young man in good health. Some clones in this sample may be carry-over from other donors' samples. The sequenced material came from naive CD4+ T cells from PBMCs. Subset here: CD45RA+ positively selected. The CDR3 sequence: CASSLAEETGNTGELFF. The CDR3 DNA is TGTGCCAGCAGCTTAGCGGAGGAGACAGGGAACACCGGGGAGCTGTTTTTT.